Listed here are 15 T cell receptor beta chains from one sample, sequenced in a study of OX40 agonist ivuxolimab in advanced cancers. The method was immunoSEQ multiplex PCR; TCRdb's version includes in-frame clones alone and lacks a portion of them. The sample holds over 35,000 clones, approximately 88% seen once. Sequencing used CD4+ or CD8+ T cells sorted from blood, obtained in a trial of the OX40 agonist ivuxolimab. Receptors originate from an adult with an advanced solid tumor such as melanoma, head and neck, liver or kidney cancer.

The chain is built from TRBV5-6 and TRBJ2-3, with 8 bases that match TRBD1. The CDR3 contains 17 residues. The germline V gene has CDR1 SGHDT and CDR2 YYEEEE. V was pared by 4 bases and J by 1 base, with 11 bases of the junction left unmatched. DNA for the CDR3: TGTGCCAGCAGCCCAACCAACAGGGGGGTCGGCACAGATACGCAGTATTTT. Translating it yields CASSPTNRGVGTDTQYF.

Here the CDR3 DNA reads TGTGCCATCAGTGAGCCGGACCGGTTCCTGTTCTTC. It encodes CAISEPDRFLFF. The chain has TRBV10-3 and TRBJ2-1; D is unclear. Germline V gene sequence: CDR1 ENHRY, CDR2 SYGVKD. The CDR3 has 12 residues. Trimming left V 2 bases short and J 15 bases short, with 14 bases between.

The chain joins TRBV4-1 to TRBJ1-5, with D possibly TRBD1 on 5 matching bases. V dropped 5 bases and J dropped 3 bases, with 11 bases sitting between them. CDR3 length: 14 residues. Germline CDR1 reads MGHRA; CDR2 reads YSYEKL. CDR3 residues: CASSAGRSNQPQHF. Here the CDR3 DNA reads TGCGCCAGCAGCGCGGGACGGTCCAATCAGCCCCAGCATTTT.

The chain recombines TRBV19 with TRBJ2-2; D gene unclear. CDR3 length: 14 residues. With 4 bases removed from V and 6 bases from J, the gap between germline ends came to 12 bases. CDR1 is LNHDA and CDR2 is SQIVND in the germline V gene (reference sequence). The CDR3 DNA reads TGTGCCAGTAGTACGACTGCCTCGTCCGGGGAGCTGTTTTTT. Amino acids: CASSTTASSGELFF.

The chain carries TRBV5-1 and TRBJ2-5; D is unresolved. V dropped 0 bases and J dropped 4 bases, with 10 bases sitting between them. This CDR3 has 14 residues. Germline lookup yields CDR1 SGHRS and CDR2 YFSETQ. This CDR3 reads CASSLGAPGETQYF. CDR3 bases: TGCGCCAGCAGCTTGGGAGCCCCCGGAGAGACCCAGTACTTC.

The chain is built from TRBV4-3 and TRBJ1-1, with 9 bases that match TRBD1. The germline gives CDR1 LGHNA, CDR2 YSLEER. The CDR3 sequence is 14 residues long. The J segment lost 5 bases and the V segment lost 2 bases, leaving 3 bases of the junction unmatched. The CDR3 DNA reads TGCGCCAGCAGCCAACCGGGACAGGGAACTGAAGCTTTCTTT. This codes for CASSQPGQGTEAFF.

This clone is a singleton in its sample. The genes are TRBV7-6 and TRBJ2-7; D is ambiguous. Germline lookup yields CDR1 SGHVS and CDR2 FNYEAQ. This CDR3 contains 13 residues. V was shortened by 1 base and J by 5 bases, with 9 bases between the two germline ends. Written as DNA, the CDR3 is TGTGCCAGCAGCTTAGAGCAGTTCCACGAGCAGTACTTC. Protein product: CASSLEQFHEQYF.

The V and J genes are TRBV5-6 and TRBJ1-1, with D possibly being TRBD1 (5 bases). Germline lookup yields CDR1 SGHDT and CDR2 YYEEEE. The CDR3 has 16 residues. V lost 0 bases to trimming and J lost 1 base, with 13 bases between them. The CDR3 loop is CASSLAEGLSNTEAFF. The CDR3 nucleotides are TGTGCCAGCAGCTTGGCCGAGGGGCTGTCGAACACTGAAGCTTTCTTT.

The chain combines TRBV19 with TRBJ1-5; maybe TRBD1 (6 bases). The V gene's germline CDR1 is LNHDA and CDR2 SQIVND (reference sequence). The V end was cut by 5 bases, the J end by 6 bases, with 17 bases between. The CDR3 contains 15 residues. DNA of the CDR3: TGTGCCAGTAGTGCAGGAGCGGGGGCGGGTCAGCCCCAGCATTTT. Its protein product is CASSAGAGAGQPQHF.

The genes are TRBV11-3 and TRBJ2-7, with D possibly matching TRBD2 (6 bases). V was shortened by 1 base and J by 3 bases, with 7 bases between the two germline ends. CDR3 length: 13 amino acids. CDR1 SGHNT and CDR2 YENEEA come from the germline V gene. CDR3 sequence: CASSLGLDYEQYF. CDR3 nucleotides: TGTGCCAGCAGCTTAGGACTAGACTACGAGCAGTACTTC.

This clone was detected a few times. J is TRBJ1-5 and V is TRBV5-6; D possibly corresponds to TRBD1 (6 bases). Per germline, CDR1 SGHDT and CDR2 YYEEEE. The CDR3 covers 12 residues. V was shortened by 2 bases and J by 7 bases, with 7 bases between the two germline ends. The DNA for the CDR3 is TGTGCCAGCAGCTTAAGGGGGCAGCCCCAGCATTTT. Translation: CASSLRGQPQHF.

CDR3 region: CAISEGQKTEAFF. The CDR3 DNA reads as TGTGCCATCAGTGAGGGACAGAAGACTGAAGCTTTCTTT. V and J are TRBV10-3 and TRBJ1-1; D possibly corresponds to TRBD1 (6 bases). Germline V CDR1 and CDR2: ENHRY, SYGVKD. The CDR3 is 13 residues long. V shed 2 bases and J shed 5 bases, with 9 bases lying between them.

As to this clone: Other DNA sequences in the same sample also yield this CDR3. CDR3 sequence: CASGLVLGRNTEAFF. In nucleotides, the CDR3 is TGTGCTAGTGGTTTGGTATTAGGGAGGAATACTGAAGCTTTCTTT. V usage is TRBV12-5 and J usage is TRBJ1-1; D is ambiguous. V was shortened by 0 bases and J by 5 bases, with 13 bases between the two germline ends. Germline CDR1 LGHNT, CDR2 FRNRAP. This CDR3 has 15 amino acids.

This chain uses TRBV6-1 with TRBJ2-7; D remains ambiguous. The CDR3 sequence is 14 residues long. The ends were cut back, 7 bases at V and 5 bases at J, with 18 bases in the middle. The germline V gene encodes CDR1 MNHNS and CDR2 SASEGT. The chain's CDR3 is CASTRMGGLNEQYF. In DNA, the CDR3 is TGTGCCAGCACCCGAATGGGTGGGCTTAACGAGCAGTACTTC.

This clone was observed a few times. The chain employs TRBV9 and TRBJ2-7; no reliable D call. Trimming removed 4 bases at V and 1 base at J, with 9 bases between. This CDR3 has 13 amino acids. Germline CDR1 reads SGDLS; CDR2 reads YYNGEE. The CDR3 bases are TGTGCCAGCAGCTCCCCCACTTCCTACGAGCAGTACTTC. As protein: CASSSPTSYEQYF.